Included here is one T cell receptor (beta chain) sequence, with context. Its cognate antigen is unknown. This specimen belongs to a study of T cell responses to AZD1222 COVID-19 vaccine. Findings of the study overall: The donor cohort was predominantly white British with a female majority, and clonal diversity may have been underestimated. Spike was spanned by vaccine-associated CD4 TCRs, with dominance at 160-218 and 743-854.

Clones were sequenced by immunoSEQ multiplex PCR, and TCRdb holds only the in-frame ones, with some missing. The sample lists fewer than 150,000 clones, about 90% occurring once. Trimming pared 5 bases from V and 3 bases from J, leaving 9 bases between. CDR3 length: 13 residues. Germline V gives CDR1 SGHNT, CDR2 YENEEA. The chain links TRBV11-3 to TRBJ2-3, with D uncertain. The sample in question was peripheral blood, obtained on day 0 of AZD1222 vaccination. This clonotype was obtained from an adult in good health. As DNA, the CDR3 is TGTGCCAGCAGCCGCTTGGGGACAGATACGCAGTATTTT. Protein sequence: CASSRLGTDTQYF. The variable domain in full, completed from reference TRBV11-3 and TRBJ2-3, reads EAGVVQSPRYKIIEKKQPVAFWCNPISGHNTLYWYLQNLGQGPELLIRYENEEAVDDSQLPKDRFSAERLKGVDSTLKIQPAELGDSAVYLCASSRLGTDTQYFGPGTRLTVL.